This TCR beta chain was obtained from a study of blood T cell repertoires in COVID-19. Profiling relied on immunoSEQ multiplex PCR, and the TCRdb table lists in-frame clones only, not all of them. Among approximately 90,000 clones listed, approximately 90% were seen once. Germline values: CDR1 LNHDA, CDR2 SQIVND (reference sequence). Trimming cost V 6 bases and J 9 bases; bases outside gene matches: 16. There are 17 residues in the CDR3. The TCR sequence derives from a man in his 60s with acute or convalescent COVID-19. The V gene is TRBV19, the J gene TRBJ1-6; TRBD1 agrees at 8 bases. The sequenced sample was peripheral blood. The CDR3 DNA is TGTGCCAGTAGCTATCCGGCAAGGACAGGGAGTAGTTCACCCCTCCACTTT. This translates into CASSYPARTGSSSPLHF. Combining the CDR3 with reference TRBV19 and TRBJ1-6 gives the whole variable domain DGGITQSPKYLFRKEGQNVTLSCEQNLNHDAMYWYRQDPGQGLRLIYYSQIVNDFQKGDIAEGYSVSREKKESFPLTVTSAQKNPTAFYLCASSYPARTGSSSPLHFGNGTRLTVT.